This TCR beta chain was sequenced in a study of identical twins. Points from the study as a whole: There were fewer insertions in abundant cord blood beta clonotypes, but memory repertoires showed no such pattern.

This clonotype has only a few counts. The antigen remains undetermined. TCRdb re-analysed the 5' RACE reads in MiXCR, keeping a single row per CDR3 protein. Of fewer than 650,000 distinct CDR3 sequences listed, more than 9% are singletons. The CDR3 is 13 amino acids. The germline V gene encodes CDR1 MNHNY and CDR2 SVGAGI (reference sequence). V lost 4 bases and J lost 5, with 11 bases in between. This same sample was also taken into another study, of yellow fever vaccine responses in identical twins. That work states: Vaccine T cell responses of twins reportedly seemed partly convergent and partly personalized.

Material for sequencing was PBMCs. This chain links TRBV6-6 with TRBJ1-1; possibly TRBD1 for D (5 bases). The receptor comes from a woman aged 18-35 years in good health. The CDR3 DNA reads TGTGCCAGCAGTTGGCAGGGAGAAACTGAAGCTTTCTTT. As protein: CASSWQGETEAFF.